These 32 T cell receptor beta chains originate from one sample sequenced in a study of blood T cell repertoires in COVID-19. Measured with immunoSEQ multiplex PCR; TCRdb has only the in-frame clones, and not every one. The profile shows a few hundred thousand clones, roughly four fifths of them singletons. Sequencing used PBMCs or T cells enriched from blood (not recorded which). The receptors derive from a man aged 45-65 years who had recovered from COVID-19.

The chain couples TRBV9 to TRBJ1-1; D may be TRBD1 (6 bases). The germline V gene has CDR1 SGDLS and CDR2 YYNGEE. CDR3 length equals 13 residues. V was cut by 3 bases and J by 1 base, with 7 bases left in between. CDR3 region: CASSEGQNTEAFF. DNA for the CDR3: TGTGCCAGCAGCGAGGGACAGAACACTGAAGCTTTCTTT.

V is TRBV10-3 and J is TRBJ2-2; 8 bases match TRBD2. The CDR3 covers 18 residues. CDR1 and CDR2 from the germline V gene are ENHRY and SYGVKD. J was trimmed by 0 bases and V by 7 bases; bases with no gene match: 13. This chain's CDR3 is CAITTGTRSLPNTGELFF. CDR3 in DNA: TGTGCCATCACTACCGGGACTAGAAGTCTTCCGAACACCGGGGAGCTGTTTTTT.

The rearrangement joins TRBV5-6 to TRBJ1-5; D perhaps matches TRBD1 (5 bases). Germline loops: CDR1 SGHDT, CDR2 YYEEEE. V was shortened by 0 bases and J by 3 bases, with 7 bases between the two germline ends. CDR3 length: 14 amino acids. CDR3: CASSLAGSNQPQHF. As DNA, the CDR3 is TGTGCCAGCAGCTTGGCAGGGTCCAATCAGCCCCAGCATTTT.

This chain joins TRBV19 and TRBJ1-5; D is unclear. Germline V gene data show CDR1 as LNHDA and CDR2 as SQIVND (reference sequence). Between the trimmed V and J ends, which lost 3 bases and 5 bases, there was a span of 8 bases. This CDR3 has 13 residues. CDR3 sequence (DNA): TGTGCCAGTAGTATTGAGGGTTATCAGCCCCAGCATTTT. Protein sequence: CASSIEGYQPQHF.

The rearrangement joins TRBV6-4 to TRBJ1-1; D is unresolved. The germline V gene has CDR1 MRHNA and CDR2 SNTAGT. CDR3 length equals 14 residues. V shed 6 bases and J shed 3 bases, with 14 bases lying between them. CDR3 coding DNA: TGTGCCAGCAGATCGAGCCTCGCCGACACTGAAGCTTTCTTT. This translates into CASRSSLADTEAFF.

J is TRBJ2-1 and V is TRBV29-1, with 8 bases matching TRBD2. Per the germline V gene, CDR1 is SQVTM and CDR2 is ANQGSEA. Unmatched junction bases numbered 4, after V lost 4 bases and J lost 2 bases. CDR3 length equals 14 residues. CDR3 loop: CSVGLASTYNEQFF. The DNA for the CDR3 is TGCAGCGTTGGACTAGCGAGTACCTACAATGAGCAGTTCTTC.

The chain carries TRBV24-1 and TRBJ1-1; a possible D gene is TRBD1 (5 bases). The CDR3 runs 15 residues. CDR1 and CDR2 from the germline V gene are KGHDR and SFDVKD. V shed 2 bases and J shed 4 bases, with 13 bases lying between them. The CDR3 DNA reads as TGTGCCACCAGTGATTCCGTGAGCGGGGGCACTGAAGCTTTCTTT. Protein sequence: CATSDSVSGGTEAFF.

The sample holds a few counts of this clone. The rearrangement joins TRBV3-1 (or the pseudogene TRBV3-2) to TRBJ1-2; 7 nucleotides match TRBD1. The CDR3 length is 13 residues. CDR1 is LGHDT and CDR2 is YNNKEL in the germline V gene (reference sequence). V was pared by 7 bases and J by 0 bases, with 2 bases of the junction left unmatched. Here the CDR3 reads CASTGTANYGYTF. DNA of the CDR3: TGTGCCAGCACCGGGACAGCTAACTATGGCTACACCTTC.

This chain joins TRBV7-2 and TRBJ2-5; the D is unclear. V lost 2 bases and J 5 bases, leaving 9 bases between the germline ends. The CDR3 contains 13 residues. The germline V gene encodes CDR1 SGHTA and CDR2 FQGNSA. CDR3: CASSLRRGETQYF. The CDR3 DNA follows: TGTGCCAGCAGCTTACGTAGAGGTGAGACCCAGTACTTC.

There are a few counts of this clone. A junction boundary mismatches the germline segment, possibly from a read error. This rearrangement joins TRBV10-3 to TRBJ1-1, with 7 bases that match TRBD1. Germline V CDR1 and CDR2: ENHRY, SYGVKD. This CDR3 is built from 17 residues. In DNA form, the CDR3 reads TGTGCCATAAGTGAGGGACCTACAGGGGCGGCAATTACTGAAGCTTTCTTT. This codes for CAISEGPTGAAITEAFF.

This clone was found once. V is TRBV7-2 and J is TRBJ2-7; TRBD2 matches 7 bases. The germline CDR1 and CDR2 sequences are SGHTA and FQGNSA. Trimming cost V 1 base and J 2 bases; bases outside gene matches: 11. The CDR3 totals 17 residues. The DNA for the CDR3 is TGTGCCAGCAGCTTAGAGTGGGGGGGTCCGAGTACCTACGAGCAGTACTTC. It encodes CASSLEWGGPSTYEQYF.

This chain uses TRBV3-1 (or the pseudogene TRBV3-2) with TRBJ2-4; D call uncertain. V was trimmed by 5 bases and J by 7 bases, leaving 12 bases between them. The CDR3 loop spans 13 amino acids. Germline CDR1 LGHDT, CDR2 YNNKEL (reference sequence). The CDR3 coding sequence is TGTGCCAGCAGCGTTGACATGCAGAACATTCAGTACTTC. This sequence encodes CASSVDMQNIQYF.

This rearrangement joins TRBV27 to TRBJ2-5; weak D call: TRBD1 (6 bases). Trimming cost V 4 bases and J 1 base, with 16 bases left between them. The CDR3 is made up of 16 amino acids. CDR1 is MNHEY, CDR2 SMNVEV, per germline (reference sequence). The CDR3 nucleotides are TGTGCCAGCAGTTCCGGCAGGGGACCCCGCCAAGAGACCCAGTACTTC. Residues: CASSSGRGPRQETQYF.

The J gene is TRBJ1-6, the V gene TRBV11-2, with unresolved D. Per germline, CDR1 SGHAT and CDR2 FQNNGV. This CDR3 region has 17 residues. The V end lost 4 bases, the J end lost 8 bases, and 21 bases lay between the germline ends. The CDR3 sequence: CASSSRWLRGGDSPLHF. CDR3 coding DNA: TGTGCCAGCAGCTCCAGGTGGTTGCGGGGTGGGGATTCACCCCTCCACTTT.

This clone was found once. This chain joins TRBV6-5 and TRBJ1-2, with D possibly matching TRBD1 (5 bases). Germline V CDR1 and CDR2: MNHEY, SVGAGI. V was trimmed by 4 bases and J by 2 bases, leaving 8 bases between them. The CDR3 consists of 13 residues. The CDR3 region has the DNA TGTGCCAGCAGTTTCAGGGAAAACTATGGCTACACCTTC. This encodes CASSFRENYGYTF.

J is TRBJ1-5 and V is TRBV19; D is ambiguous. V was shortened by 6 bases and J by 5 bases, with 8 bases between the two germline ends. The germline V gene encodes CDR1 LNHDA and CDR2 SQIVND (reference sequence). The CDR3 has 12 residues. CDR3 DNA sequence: TGTGCCAGTAGCCCCCGGGATCAGCCCCAGCATTTT. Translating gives CASSPRDQPQHF.

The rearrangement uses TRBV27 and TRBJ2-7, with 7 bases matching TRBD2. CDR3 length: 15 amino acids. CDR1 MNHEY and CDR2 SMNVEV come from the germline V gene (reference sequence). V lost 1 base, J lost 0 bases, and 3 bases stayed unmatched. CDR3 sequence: CASSLWGGSSYEQYF. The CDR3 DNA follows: TGTGCCAGCAGTTTATGGGGGGGAAGCTCCTACGAGCAGTACTTC.

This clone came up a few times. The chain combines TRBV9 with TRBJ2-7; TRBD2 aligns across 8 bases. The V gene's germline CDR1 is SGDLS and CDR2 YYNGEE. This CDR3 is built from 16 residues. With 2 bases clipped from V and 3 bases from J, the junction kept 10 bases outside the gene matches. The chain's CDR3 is CASSVGLAQRGYEQYF. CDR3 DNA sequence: TGTGCCAGCAGCGTCGGACTAGCCCAAAGGGGCTACGAGCAGTACTTC.

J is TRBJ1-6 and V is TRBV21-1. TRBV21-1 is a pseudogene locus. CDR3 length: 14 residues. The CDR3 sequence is CASSKAGRYSPLHF. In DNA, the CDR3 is TGTGCCAGCAGCAAAGCAGGGAGGTACTCACCCCTCCACTTT.

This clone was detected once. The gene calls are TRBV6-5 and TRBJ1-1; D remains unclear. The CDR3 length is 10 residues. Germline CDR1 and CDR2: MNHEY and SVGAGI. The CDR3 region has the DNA TGTGCTCAGACTAACACTGAAGCTTTCTTT. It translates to CAQTNTEAFF.

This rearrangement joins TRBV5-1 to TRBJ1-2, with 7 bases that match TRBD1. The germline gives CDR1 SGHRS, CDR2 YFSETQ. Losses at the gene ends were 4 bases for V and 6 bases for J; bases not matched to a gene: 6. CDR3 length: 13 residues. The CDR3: CASSPTGTDGYTF. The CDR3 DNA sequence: TGCGCCAGCAGCCCGACAGGGACTGATGGCTACACCTTC.

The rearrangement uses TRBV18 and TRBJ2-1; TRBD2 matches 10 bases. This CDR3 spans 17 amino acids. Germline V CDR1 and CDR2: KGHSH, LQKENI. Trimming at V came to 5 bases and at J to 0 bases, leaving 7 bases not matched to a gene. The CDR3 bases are TGTGCCAGCTCAAACAACATAGCGGGAGGCTCCTACAATGAGCAGTTCTTC. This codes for CASSNNIAGGSYNEQFF.

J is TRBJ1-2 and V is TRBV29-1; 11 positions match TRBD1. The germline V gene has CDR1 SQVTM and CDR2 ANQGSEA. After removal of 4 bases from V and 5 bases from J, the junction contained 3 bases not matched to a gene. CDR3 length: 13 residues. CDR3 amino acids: CSVGGTGGYGYTF. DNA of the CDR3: TGCAGCGTTGGTGGGACAGGGGGGTATGGCTACACCTTC.

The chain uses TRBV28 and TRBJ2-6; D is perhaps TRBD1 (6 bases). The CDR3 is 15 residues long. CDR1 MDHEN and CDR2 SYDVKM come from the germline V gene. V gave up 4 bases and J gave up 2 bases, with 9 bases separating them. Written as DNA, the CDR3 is TGTGCCAGCAGTTCATCAGGGGCTGGGGCCAACGTCCTGACTTTC. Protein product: CASSSSGAGANVLTF.

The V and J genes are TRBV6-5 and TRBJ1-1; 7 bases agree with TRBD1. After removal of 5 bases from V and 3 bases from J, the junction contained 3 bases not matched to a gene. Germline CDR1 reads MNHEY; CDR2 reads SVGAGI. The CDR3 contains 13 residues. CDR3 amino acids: CASSRDSYTEAFF. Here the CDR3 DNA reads TGTGCCAGCAGTCGGGACAGTTACACTGAAGCTTTCTTT.

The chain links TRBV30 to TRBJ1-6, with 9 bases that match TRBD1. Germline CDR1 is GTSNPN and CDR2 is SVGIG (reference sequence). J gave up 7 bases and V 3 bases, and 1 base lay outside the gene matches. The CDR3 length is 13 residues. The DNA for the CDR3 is TGTGCCTGGAGGGACAGGGGAAATTCACCCCTCCACTTT. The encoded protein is CAWRDRGNSPLHF.

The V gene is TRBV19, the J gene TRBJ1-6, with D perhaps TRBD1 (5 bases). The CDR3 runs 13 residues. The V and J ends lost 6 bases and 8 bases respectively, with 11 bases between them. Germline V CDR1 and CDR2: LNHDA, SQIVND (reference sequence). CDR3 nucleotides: TGTGCCAGTAGCTGGAGGGGCGATTCACCCCTCCACTTT. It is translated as CASSWRGDSPLHF.

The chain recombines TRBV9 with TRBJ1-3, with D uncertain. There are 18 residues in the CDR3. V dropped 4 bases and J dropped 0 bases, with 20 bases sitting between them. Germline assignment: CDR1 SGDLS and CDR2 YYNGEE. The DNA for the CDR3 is TGTGCCAGCAGCCCCGGGTCGGGTCTTGAATCCTCTGGAAACACCATATATTTT. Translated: CASSPGSGLESSGNTIYF. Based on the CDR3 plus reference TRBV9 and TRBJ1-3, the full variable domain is DSGVTQTPKHLITATGQRVTLRCSPRSGDLSVYWYQQSLDQGLQFLIQYYNGEERAKGNILERFSAQQFPDLHSELNLSSLELGDSALYFCASSPGSGLESSGNTIYFGEGSWLTVV.

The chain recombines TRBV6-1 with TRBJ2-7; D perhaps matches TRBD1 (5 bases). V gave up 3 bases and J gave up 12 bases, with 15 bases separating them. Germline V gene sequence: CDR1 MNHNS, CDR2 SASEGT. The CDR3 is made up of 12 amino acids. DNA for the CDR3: TGTGCCAGCAGTGATTTCCTTGACAGAAGGTACTTC. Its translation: CASSDFLDRRYF.

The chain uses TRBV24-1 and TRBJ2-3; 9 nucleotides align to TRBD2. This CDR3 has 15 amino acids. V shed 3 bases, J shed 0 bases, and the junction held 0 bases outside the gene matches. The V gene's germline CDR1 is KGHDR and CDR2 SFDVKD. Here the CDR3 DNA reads TGTGCCACCAGTGATACTAGCGGGAGCACAGATACGCAGTATTTT. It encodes CATSDTSGSTDTQYF.

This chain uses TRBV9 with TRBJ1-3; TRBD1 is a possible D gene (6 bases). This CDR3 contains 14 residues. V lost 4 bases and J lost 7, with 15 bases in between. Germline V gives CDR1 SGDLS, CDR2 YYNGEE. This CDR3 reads CASSSRGGGNTIYF. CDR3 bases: TGTGCCAGCAGCTCAAGAGGGGGTGGCAACACCATATATTTT.

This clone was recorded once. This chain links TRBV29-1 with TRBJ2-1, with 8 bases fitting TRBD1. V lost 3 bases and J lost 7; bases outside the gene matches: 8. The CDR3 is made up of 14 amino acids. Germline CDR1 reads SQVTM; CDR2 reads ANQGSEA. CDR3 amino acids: CSVDLDRVLNEQFF. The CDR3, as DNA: TGCAGCGTTGATCTGGACAGGGTTTTGAATGAGCAGTTCTTC.